The T cell receptor (beta chain) under discussion was sequenced for a study of cytomegalovirus exposure and HLA in healthy donors. The study's findings and limits: Among TCR beta chains of equal frequency, HLA-associated ones were more clonally expanded in a later analysis. Certain indistinguishable V segments, among them TRBV6-2 and TRBV6-3, were excluded.

Primers for the PCR totalled 60 Vbeta and 13 Jbeta. The data were produced by immunoSEQ multiplex PCR, yet TCRdb's version contains in-frame clones alone and is incomplete. The sample yields about 110,000 clones, roughly three quarters seen once. The CDR3 has 15 residues. Trimming removed 5 bases from V and 2 bases from J; junction bases left unmatched: 8. CDR1 is MNHEY and CDR2 is SVGAGI in the germline V gene. This clone is a singleton in its sample. Its antigen is not identified. Sequenced: PBMCs. The V call is TRBV6-5, the J call TRBJ2-7; TRBD2 agrees at 8 bases. This receptor was identified in a woman younger than 30 in good health and CMV-seropositive. CDR3 region: CASSGKRESPYEQYF. In nucleotides, the CDR3 is TGTGCCAGCAGTGGGAAGCGGGAGTCGCCCTACGAGCAGTACTTC.